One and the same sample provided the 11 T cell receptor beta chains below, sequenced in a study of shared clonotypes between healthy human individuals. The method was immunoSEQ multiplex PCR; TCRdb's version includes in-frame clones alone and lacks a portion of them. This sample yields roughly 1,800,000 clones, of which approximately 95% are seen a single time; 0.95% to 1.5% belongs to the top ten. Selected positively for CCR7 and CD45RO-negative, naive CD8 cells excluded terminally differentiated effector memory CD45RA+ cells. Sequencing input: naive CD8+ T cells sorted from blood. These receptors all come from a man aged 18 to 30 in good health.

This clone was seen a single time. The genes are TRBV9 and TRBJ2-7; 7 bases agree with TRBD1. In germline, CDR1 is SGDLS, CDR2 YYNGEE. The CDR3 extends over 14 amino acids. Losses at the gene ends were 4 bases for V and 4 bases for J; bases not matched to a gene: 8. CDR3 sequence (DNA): TGTGCCAGCAGCCCTGGCGGCAGGGGGTACGAGCAGTACTTC. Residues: CASSPGGRGYEQYF.

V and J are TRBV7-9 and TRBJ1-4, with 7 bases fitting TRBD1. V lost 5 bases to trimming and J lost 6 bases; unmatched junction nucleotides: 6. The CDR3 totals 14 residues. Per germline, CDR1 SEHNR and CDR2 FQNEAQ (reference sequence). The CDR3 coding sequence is TGTGCCAGCAGCGACGGGCAGGGGGATGAAAAACTGTTTTTT. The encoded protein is CASSDGQGDEKLFF. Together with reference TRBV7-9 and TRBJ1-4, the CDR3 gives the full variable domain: DTGVSQNPRHKITKRGQNVTFRCDPISEHNRLYWYRQTLGQGPEFLTYFQNEAQLEKSRLLSDRFSAERPKGSFSTLEIQRTEQGDSAMYLCASSDGQGDEKLFFGSGTQLSVL.

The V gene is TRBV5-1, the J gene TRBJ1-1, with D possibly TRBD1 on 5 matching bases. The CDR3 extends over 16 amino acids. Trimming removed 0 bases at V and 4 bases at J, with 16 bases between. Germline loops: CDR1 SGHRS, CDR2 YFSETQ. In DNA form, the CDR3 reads TGCGCCAGCAGCTTGGATTGGTGGGGGGGTCTCACTGAAGCTTTCTTT. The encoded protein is CASSLDWWGGLTEAFF. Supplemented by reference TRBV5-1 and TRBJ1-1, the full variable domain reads KAGVTQTPRYLIKTRGQQVTLSCSPISGHRSVSWYQQTPGQGLQFLFEYFSETQRNKGNFPGRFSGRQFSNSRSEMNVSTLELGDSALYLCASSLDWWGGLTEAFFGQGTRLTVV.

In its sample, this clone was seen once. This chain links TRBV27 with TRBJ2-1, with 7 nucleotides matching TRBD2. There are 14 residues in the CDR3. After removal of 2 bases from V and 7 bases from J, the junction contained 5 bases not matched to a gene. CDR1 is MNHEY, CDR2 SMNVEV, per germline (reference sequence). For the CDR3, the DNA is TGTGCCAGCAGTTTAGTTCGGGGGGTGAATGAGCAGTTCTTC. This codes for CASSLVRGVNEQFF.

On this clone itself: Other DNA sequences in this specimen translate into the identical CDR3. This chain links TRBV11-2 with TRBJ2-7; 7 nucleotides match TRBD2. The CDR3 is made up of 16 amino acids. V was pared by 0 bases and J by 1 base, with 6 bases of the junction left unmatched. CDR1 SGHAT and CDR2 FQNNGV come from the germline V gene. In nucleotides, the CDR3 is TGTGCCAGCAGCTTAGAGGCTAGCGGAGGTTCCTACGAGCAGTACTTC. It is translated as CASSLEASGGSYEQYF.

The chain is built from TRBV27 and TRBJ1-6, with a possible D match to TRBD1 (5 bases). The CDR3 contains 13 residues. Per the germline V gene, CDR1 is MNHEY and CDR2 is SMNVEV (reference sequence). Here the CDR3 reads CASEARVFSPLHF. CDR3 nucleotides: TGTGCAAGTGAGGCCAGGGTATTCTCACCCCTCCACTTT.

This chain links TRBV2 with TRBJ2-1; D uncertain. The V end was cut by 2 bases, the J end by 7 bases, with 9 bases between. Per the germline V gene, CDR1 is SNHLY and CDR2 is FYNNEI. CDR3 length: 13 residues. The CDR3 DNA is TGTGCCAGCAGTGAAAACGGAGATAATGAGCAGTTCTTC. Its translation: CASSENGDNEQFF.

CDR3 sequence: CASSGWANTGELFF. CDR3 coding DNA: TGTGCCAGTAGCGGTTGGGCGAACACCGGGGAGCTGTTTTTT. V gene TRBV19 combines with J gene TRBJ2-2; the D is unclear. The germline gives CDR1 LNHDA, CDR2 SQIVND (reference sequence). With 6 bases removed from V and 0 bases from J, the gap between germline ends came to 8 bases. The length of the CDR3 is 14 residues.

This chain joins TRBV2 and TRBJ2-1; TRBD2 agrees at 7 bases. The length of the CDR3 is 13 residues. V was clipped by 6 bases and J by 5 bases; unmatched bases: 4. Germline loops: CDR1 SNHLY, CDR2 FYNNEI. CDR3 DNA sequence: TGTGCCAGCAGGCGGCTAGCGGACAATGAGCAGTTCTTC. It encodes CASRRLADNEQFF.

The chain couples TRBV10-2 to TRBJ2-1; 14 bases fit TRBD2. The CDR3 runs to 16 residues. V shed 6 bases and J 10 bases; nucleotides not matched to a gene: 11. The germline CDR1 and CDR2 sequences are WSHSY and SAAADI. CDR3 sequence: CASRRDGTSGRWEQFF. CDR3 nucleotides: TGCGCCAGCAGGCGGGACGGGACTAGCGGGAGATGGGAGCAGTTCTTC.

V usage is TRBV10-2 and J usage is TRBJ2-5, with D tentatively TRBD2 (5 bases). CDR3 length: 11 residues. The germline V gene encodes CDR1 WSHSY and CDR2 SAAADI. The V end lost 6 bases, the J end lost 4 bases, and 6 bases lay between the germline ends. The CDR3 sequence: CASRGAETQYF. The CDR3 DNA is TGCGCCAGCAGGGGAGCAGAGACCCAGTACTTC.